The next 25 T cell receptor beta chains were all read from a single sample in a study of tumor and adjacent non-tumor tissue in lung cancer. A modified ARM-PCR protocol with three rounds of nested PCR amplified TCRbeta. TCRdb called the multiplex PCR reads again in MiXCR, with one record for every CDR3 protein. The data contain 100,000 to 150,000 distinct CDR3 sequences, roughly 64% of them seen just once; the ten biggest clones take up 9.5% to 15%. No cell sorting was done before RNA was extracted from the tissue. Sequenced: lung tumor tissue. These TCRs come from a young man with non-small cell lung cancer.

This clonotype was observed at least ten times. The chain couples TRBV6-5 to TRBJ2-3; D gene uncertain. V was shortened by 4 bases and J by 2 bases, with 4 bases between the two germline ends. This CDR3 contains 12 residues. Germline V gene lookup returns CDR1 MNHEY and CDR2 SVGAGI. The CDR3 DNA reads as TGTGCCAGCAGTTCGCCCACAGATACGCAGTATTTT. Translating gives CASSSPTDTQYF.

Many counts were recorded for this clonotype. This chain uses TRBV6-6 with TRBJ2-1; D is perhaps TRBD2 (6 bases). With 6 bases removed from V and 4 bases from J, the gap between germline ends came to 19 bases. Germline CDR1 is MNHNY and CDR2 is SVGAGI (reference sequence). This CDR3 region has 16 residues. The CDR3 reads CASSSSSGRGYNEQFF. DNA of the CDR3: TGTGCCAGCAGCTCCTCAAGCGGGCGGGGTTACAATGAGCAGTTCTTC.

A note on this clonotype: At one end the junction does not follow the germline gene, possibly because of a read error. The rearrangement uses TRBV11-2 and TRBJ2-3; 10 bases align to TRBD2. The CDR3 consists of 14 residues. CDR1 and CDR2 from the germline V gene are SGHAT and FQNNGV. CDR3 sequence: CTSRGTSDTDAQYF. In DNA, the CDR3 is TGTACCAGCAGGGGGACTAGCGACACAGATGCGCAGTATTTT.

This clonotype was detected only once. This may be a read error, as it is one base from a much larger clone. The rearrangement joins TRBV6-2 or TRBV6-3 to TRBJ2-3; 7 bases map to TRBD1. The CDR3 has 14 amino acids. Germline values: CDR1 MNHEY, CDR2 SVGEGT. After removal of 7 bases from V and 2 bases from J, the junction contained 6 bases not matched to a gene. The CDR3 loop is CASKQGTATDTQYF. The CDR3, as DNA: TGTGCCAGCAAACAAGGGACAGCCACAGATACGCAGTATTTT.

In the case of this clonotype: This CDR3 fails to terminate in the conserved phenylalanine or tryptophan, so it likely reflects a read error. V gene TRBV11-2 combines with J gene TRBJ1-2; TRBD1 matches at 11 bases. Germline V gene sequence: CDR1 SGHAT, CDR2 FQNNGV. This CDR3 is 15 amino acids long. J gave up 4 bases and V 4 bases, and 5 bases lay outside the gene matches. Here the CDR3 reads CASSSRTGGLYGYTT. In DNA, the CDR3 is TGTGCCAGCAGCTCCCGGACAGGGGGCCTCTATGGCTACACCACC.

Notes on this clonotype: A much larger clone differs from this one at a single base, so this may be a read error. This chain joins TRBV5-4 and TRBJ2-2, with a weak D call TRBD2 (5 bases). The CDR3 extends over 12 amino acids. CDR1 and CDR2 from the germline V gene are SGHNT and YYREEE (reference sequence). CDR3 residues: CASSPLTGELLF. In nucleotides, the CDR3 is TGTGCCAGCAGTCCACTCACCGGGGAGCTGCTTTTT.

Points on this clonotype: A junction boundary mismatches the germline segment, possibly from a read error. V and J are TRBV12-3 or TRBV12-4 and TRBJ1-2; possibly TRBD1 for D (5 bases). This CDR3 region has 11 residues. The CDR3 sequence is CTSGVGTGYTF. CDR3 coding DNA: TGTACCAGCGGTGTAGGGACTGGTTACACCTTC.

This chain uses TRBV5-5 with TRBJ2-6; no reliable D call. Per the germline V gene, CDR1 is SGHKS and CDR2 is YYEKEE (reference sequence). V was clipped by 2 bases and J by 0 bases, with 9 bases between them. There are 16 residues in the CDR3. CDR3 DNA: TGTGCCAGCAGCTTAAGGTCGCTCTCTGGGGCCAACGTCCTGACTTTC. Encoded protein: CASSLRSLSGANVLTF.

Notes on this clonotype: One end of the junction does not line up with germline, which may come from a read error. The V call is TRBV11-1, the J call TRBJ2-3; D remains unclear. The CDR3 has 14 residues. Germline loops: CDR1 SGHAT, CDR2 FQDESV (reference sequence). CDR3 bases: TGTGCCAACAGCTTGACGTCAGTCACAGATACTCAGTATTTC. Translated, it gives CANSLTSVTDTQYF.

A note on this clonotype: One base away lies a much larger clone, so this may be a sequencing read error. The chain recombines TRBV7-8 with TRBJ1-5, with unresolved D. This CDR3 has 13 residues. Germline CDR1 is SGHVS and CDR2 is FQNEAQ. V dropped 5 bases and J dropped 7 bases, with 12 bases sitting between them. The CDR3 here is CASSRVEGQPQHF. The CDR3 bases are TGTGCCAGCAGCCGTGTCGAGGGACAGCCCCAGCATTTT. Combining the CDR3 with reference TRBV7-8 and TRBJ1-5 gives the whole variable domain GAGVSQSPRYKVAKRGQDVALRCDPISGHVSLFWYQQALGQGPEFLTYFQNEAQLDKSGLPSDRFFAERPEGSVSTLKIQRTQQEDSAVYLCASSRVEGQPQHFGDGTRLSIL.

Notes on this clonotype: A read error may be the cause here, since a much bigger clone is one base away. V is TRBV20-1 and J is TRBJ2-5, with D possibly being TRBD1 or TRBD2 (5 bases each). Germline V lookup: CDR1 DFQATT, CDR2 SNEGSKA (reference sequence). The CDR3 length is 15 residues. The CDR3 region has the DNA TGCAGTGCTAGACCGGGGCCGTCCTCCGGAGAGATCCAGTACTTC. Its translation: CSARPGPSSGEIQYF.

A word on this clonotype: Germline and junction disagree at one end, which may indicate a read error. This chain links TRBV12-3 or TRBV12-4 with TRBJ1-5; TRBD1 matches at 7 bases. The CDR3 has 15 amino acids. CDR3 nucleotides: TGTGCCAGCAGTCCCGGGACAGCTTCCAATCAGCACCAGCATTTT. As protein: CASSPGTASNQHQHF.

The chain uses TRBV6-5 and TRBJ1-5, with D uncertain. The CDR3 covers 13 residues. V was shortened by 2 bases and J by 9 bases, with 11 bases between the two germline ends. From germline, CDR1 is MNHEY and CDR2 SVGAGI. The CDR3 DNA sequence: TGTGCCAGCAGTTACCCGGCCCTCGGGCCCCAGCATTTT. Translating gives CASSYPALGPQHF.

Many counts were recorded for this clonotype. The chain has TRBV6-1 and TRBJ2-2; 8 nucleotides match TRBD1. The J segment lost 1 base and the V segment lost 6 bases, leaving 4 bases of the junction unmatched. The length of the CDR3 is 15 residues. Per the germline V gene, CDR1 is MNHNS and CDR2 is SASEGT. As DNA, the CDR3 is TGTGCCAGCAGCTCCGGGACAGGGAACACCGGGGAGCTGTTTTTT. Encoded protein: CASSSGTGNTGELFF.

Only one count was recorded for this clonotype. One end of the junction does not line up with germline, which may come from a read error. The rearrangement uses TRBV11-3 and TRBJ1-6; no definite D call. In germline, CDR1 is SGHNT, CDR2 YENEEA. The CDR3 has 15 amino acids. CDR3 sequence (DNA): TGTGCCATCAGCTTGGAAGGGTGGCGAAATTCACCCCTCCACTTT. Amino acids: CAISLEGWRNSPLHF.

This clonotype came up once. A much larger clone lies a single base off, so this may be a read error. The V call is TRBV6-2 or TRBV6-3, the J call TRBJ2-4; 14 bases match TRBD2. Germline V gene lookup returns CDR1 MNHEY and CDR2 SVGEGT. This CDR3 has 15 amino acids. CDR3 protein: CASSYGTSGRNIQCF. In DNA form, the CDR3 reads TGTGCCAGCAGTTATGGGACTAGCGGGAGAAACATTCAGTGCTTC.

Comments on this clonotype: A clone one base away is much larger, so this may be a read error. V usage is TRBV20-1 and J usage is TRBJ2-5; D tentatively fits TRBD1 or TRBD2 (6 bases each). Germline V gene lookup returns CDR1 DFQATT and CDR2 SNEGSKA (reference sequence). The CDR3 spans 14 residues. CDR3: CSADLGGGLENQYF. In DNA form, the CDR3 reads TGCAGTGCCGATTTAGGAGGGGGGTTGGAGAACCAGTACTTC.

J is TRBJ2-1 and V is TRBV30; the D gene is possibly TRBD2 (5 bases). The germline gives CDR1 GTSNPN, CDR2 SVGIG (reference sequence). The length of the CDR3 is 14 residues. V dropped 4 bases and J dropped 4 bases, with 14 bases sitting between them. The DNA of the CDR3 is TGTGCCTGGACGTCGGGATCCGGGTACAATGAGCAGTTCTTC. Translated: CAWTSGSGYNEQFF.

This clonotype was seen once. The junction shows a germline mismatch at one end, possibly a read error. The CDR3 loop is CASGLGVWHTDTQYF. DNA of the CDR3: TGTGCCAGCGGCTTAGGGGTCTGGCACACAGATACGCAGTATTTT. The rearrangement links TRBV11-2 to TRBJ2-3, with D possibly matching TRBD1 (5 bases). This CDR3 has 15 residues. Germline V gene lookup returns CDR1 SGHAT and CDR2 FQNNGV.

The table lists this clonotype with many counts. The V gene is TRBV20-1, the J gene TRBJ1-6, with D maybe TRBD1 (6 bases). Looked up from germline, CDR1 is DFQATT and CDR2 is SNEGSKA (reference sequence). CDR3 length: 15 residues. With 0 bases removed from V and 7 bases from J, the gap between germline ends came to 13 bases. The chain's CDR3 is CSARDKRGWNSPLHF. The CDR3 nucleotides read TGCAGTGCTAGAGATAAGAGGGGGTGGAATTCACCCCTCCACTTT.

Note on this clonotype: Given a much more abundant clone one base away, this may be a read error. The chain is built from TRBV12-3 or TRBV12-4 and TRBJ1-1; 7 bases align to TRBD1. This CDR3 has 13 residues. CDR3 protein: CVSRLTGRSEAFF. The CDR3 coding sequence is TGTGTCAGCAGGCTGACAGGGAGGTCTGAAGCTTTCTTT.

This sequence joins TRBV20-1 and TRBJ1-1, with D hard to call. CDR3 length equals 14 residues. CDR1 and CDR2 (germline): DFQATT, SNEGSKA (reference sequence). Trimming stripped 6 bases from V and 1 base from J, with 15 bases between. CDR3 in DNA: TGCAGTGCGAGCAGTGTATTTGGGAACACTGAAGCTTTCTTT. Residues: CSASSVFGNTEAFF.

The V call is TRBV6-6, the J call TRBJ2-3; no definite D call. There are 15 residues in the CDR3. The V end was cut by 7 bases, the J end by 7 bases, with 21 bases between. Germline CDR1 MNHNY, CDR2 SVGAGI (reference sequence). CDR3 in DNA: TGTGCCAGCACCTTCGAGCCGGCGACCCCAAATACGCAGTATTTT. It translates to CASTFEPATPNTQYF.

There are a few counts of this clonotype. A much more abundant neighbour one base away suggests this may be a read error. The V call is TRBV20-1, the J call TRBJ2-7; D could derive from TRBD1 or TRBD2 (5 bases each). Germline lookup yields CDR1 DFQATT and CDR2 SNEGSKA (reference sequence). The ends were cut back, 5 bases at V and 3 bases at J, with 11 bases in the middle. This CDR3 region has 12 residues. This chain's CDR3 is CSAGDGFYEQYF. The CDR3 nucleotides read TGCAGTGCTGGGGACGGATTCTACGAGCAGTACTTC.

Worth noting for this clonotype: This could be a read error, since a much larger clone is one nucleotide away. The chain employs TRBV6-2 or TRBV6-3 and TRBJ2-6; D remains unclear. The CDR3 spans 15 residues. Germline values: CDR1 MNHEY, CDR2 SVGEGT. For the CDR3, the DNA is TGTGCCTGCAGTTACCGGGCGGAAGGGGCCAACGTCCTGACTTTC. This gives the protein CACSYRAEGANVLTF.